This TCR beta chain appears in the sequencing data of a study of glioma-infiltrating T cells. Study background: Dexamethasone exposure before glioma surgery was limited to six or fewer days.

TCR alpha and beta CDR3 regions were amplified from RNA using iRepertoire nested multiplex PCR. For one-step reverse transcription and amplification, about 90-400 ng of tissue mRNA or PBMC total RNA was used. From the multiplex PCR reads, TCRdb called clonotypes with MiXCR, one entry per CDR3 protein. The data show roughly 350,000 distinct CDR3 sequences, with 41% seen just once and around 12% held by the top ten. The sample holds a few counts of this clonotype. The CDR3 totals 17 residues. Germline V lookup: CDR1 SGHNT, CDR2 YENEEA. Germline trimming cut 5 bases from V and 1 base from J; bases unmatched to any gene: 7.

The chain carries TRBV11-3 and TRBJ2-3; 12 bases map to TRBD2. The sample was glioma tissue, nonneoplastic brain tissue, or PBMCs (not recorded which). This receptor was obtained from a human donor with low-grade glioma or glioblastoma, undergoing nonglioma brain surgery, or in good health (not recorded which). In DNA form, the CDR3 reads TGTGCCAGCAGCCCGGGACTAGCGGGTGGAGGCACAGATACGCAGTATTTT. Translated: CASSPGLAGGGTDTQYF. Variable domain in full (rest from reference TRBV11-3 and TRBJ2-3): EAGVVQSPRYKIIEKKQPVAFWCNPISGHNTLYWYLQNLGQGPELLIRYENEEAVDDSQLPKDRFSAERLKGVDSTLKIQPAELGDSAVYLCASSPGLAGGGTDTQYFGPGTRLTVL.